This T cell receptor beta chain was sequenced for a study of shared clonotypes between healthy human individuals. The V gene's germline CDR1 is SGHRS and CDR2 YFSETQ. This CDR3 contains 13 residues. V was pared by 1 base and J by 3 bases, with 6 bases between. Here immunoSEQ multiplex PCR was the method, and the copy in TCRdb shows in-frame clones only, minus some. The sample records about 1.1 million clones, around 82% being singletons. Sequencing was performed on memory CD4+ T cells from PBMCs. Subset given: CD45RA-negative fraction. The chain joins TRBV5-1 to TRBJ2-3, with D unresolved. This clonotype was sampled from a man aged 18 to 30 in good health. Some clones in this sample may be carry-over from other donors' samples. This CDR3 reads CASSLKVTDTQYF. In DNA, the CDR3 is TGCGCCAGCAGCTTGAAGGTAACAGATACGCAGTATTTT.